This record concerns one T cell receptor beta chain sequence. At one of its ends the junction is not consistent with the germline gene, which may arise from a read error. Starting from around 510 ng of total RNA, TCR beta cDNA was produced with a primer in the constant region. The TCR beta library was amplified through three nested multiplex PCR rounds in a modified ARM-PCR procedure. TCRdb recomputed calls from the multiplex PCR reads with MiXCR, one row per CDR3 protein. The sample has approximately 190,000 distinct CDR3 sequences, approximately 80% seen once. This specimen belongs to a study of tumor-infiltrating lymphocytes in primary liver carcinoma. Both RNA and DNA were isolated together from around 20-30 mg of bulk tissue that had not been sorted. The specimen was tumor tissue from primary liver carcinoma. The sequence was obtained from a man aged 40-55 years with primary liver carcinoma and hepatitis B virus infection.

The CDR3 protein is CANSLPSGQSRTDTQYF. DNA of the CDR3: TGTGCCAACAGCCTCCCGTCGGGACAAAGCCGCACAGATACGCAATATTTT. The rearrangement joins TRBV5-5 to TRBJ2-3, with a tentative D call TRBD1 (6 bases). CDR1 and CDR2 from the germline V gene are SGHKS and YYEKEE (reference sequence). The CDR3 runs 17 residues. Filled out from reference TRBV5-5 and TRBJ2-3, the complete variable domain reads DAGVTQSPTHLIKTRGQQVTLRCSPISGHKSVSWYQQVLGQGPQFIFQYYEKEERGRGNFPDRFSARQFPNYSSELNVNALLLGDSALYLCANSLPSGQSRTDTQYFGPGTRLTVL.